The present entry profiles one T cell receptor (beta chain) with its context. This clone's antigen is unknown. These data come from a study of cytomegalovirus exposure and HLA in healthy donors (dated by TCRdb to 2016 to 2017). Regarding the research as a whole: According to an earlier analysis of 550 to 700 of the donors, some 180 million T cells yielded approximately 120 million unique TCR beta sequences and 250 to 350 Gb of sequence data. An early release covering 550 to 650 HLA-typed donors comprised 300 to 350 gigabases of sequencing data and around 80 million unique TCR sequences. The genetic ancestry cluster associated with self-reported Caucasian donors included 65% to 90% of the roughly 380 genotyped donors. The aim of the study was to test whether cataloging public T cell receptors could identify signatures of past pathogen exposure. The study used immunosequencing to profile the T cell repertoires of 666 subjects and linked those repertoires to cytomegalovirus serostatus. Along with the roughly 710-subject first cohort, a separate validation cohort of about 110 different subjects was used. The study combined high-throughput TCR immunosequencing, statistical association of individual TCRs with disease status, and machine learning to predict cytomegalovirus infection status. To study patterns of TCR occurrence, a later analysis re-analyzed previously published TCR beta repertoires from hundreds of donors and added high-resolution HLA genotyping. Rather than drawing on any new phenotypic data, the later analysis identified candidate immune exposures from TCR beta sequences and the way those sequences occurred across donors. In an earlier analysis of around 540 of the donors, high-throughput TCR beta sequencing was used to judge whether each TCR beta V gene segment behaved as functional or pseudogenic. Donor age, sex, ethnicity and CMV serostatus were compiled alongside the repertoire data. A later genetic analysis used genome-wide SNP genotypes for about 65% of the roughly 700 donors, treating that subset as a discovery cohort. Every discovery cohort repertoire had been produced on one sequencing platform. Class I and class II HLA loci were covered by the typing at four-digit resolution. The number of typed donors differed by locus: roughly 629-630 for A, B, C, DRB1 and DQB1; 500 to 550 for DQA1; around 580 for DPA1; and around 450 for DPB1. Four to six DR-DQ haplotypes were handled as single units for association and clustering, since linkage in the cohort was strong. On average, roughly 250,000 unique TCR beta nucleotide sequences were sequenced per donor among about 400 genotyped donors of the cohort, with 15% to 20% of those sequences being non-productive. Results and caveats for the whole study, not just this receptor: At a false discovery rate of 0.05, a later analysis linked 16,951 TCR beta sequences to specific HLA alleles. In a later analysis, TCR association rates were found to vary across HLA loci, with the most associated TCRs seen for DRB1 alleles and the fewest for HLA-C alleles. In both the original and validation cohorts, the classifier was reported to diagnose cytomegalovirus status with high specificity and sensitivity. Only TCR beta chains were sequenced in this cohort, and the absence of alpha or paired-chain data limited detectable features. A cluster of highly shared sequence variants was judged likely to represent a technical artifact of the sequencing pipeline. Three of the identified cytomegalovirus-associated TCR beta chains were confirmed in vitro to be specific for cytomegalovirus antigens. In a later genetic analysis, a missense DCLRE1C variant was associated with V-gene and J-gene trimming of TCR beta chains, and the association was replicated in an independent cohort. Roughly uniform sequencing depth across donors was assumed in presence/absence analyses, although this assumption may not hold. Because counts were too low, roughly 17 rarely observed V segments, including chromosome 9 orphons, were left out of the earlier analysis of a few hundred of the donors. It was suggested by the authors that the approach could potentially be generalized to other disease states and immunological phenotypes. According to a later analysis, parvovirus B19, influenza, CMV and Epstein-Barr virus appeared linked to several top co-occurrence clusters. When HLA alleles, especially DR and DQ, strongly co-occurred, attributing TCR associations to individual alleles was difficult. A later genetic analysis reported fewer N-insertions in productive TCRs among donors in an Asian-associated ancestry cluster than the roughly 670-donor mean. Immune exposure information for the cohort was limited to CMV serostatus. Because HLA typing was unavailable for some donors at each locus, only the typed subset was used in association tests. In the study, some 160 TCR beta chains were listed as associated with cytomegalovirus. In a later analysis, HLA-associated TCR beta chains showed more clonal expansion and lower generation probabilities than non-associated chains that were equally common. Linkage disequilibrium might explain the correlated functional status among segregating V segments, but an unknown experimental factor could not be ruled out. A further reported finding was that TCR beta sequences accurately predicted the HLA-A and HLA-B alleles for most subjects in the first cohort. In a later analysis, most CMV-associated TCR beta chains were found to appear HLA-restricted, with HLA associations seemingly driven largely by CMV exposure. While some public TCRs were present in many individuals, most TCR sequences turned up only very rarely across donors. Broadly in line with IMGT annotations, most TCR beta V segments showed up in productive rearrangements about 87% or about 30% of the time in an earlier analysis of 587 of the donors. The 87-base-pair reads could not distinguish some IMGT-functional V segments, including TRBV6-2 and TRBV6-3, so those segments were excluded.

The V and J ends are trimmed by 1 base and 5 bases, leaving 15 bases between them. From a lookup of the germline V gene, CDR1 and CDR2 are SGHVS and FQNEAQ. From the cysteine up to the phenylalanine, the CDR3 has a length of 16 residues. The retained sequence is limited to the CDR3, 48 bases, with the frame set at the first base. The protocol used for the library was the immunoSEQ multiplex PCR assay. The multiplex PCR relied on a mix of 60 forward primers for TCR Vbeta segments and 13 reverse primers for TCR Jbeta segments. A multiplex PCR assay on genomic DNA amplified the CDR3 region of rearranged TCR beta genes. Amplified TCR beta libraries were sequenced as 87-base-pair reads on the Illumina HiSeq System. The study's own analysis went as follows. A later analysis tallied roughly 76 million unique TCR beta chains across the roughly 610 repertoires, and about 10 million of those chains were shared by two or more donors. Raw reads were error-corrected and collapsed into unique sequences by a nearest-neighbor algorithm in which closely related sequences were merged to remove PCR and sequencing errors. V, D and J gene segments were assigned by aligning CDR3 sequences to IMGT reference sequences. For a sequence to be retained, a match of at least six nucleotides was required to both a V gene segment and a J gene segment. Rearrangements were classified as productive when the CDR3 lacked stop codons and remained in frame with V and J, and all other rearrangements were classified as non-productive. Following IMGT convention, CDR3 was defined as the stretch from the second conserved V-encoded cysteine to the conserved J-encoded phenylalanine. The earlier analysis of roughly 590 of the donors excluded any sequence lacking an unambiguous match to a single V gene segment. An earlier analysis of 587 of the donors classified V segments as functional when productive rearrangements were above 56.7% and as segregating when the standard deviation between donors was above 5%. A statistical classification framework was developed to diagnose cytomegalovirus status using the catalog of TCR beta chain sequences. A later analysis assigned V and J genes by comparing TCR nucleotide sequences with IMGT/GENE-DB human TR gene sequences. The TCRdist pipeline was used in a later analysis to assign CDR3 sequences and most-parsimonious VDJ recombination scenarios. In a later analysis, each TCR beta chain was defined by its CDR3 amino acid sequence together with its V-gene family, and reads lacking a unique V-gene family were excluded. A later analysis removed nearly 600 highly shared, low-generation-probability nucleotide sequences to deal with suspected cross-contamination and a sequencing artifact. In a later analysis, a clonal expansion index was calculated for each public chain from normalized within-repertoire ranks of inferred template counts. Generation probabilities in a later analysis came from a VDJ recombination model fitted to out-of-frame rearrangements, and those results were checked against IGoR. Hypergeometric tests were used in a later analysis to score TCR-TCR, TCR-HLA and TCR-CMV co-occurrence, with a repertoire-size bias correction applied to the TCR pairs. In a later analysis, false discovery rates were estimated by permuting HLA or CMV assignments 20 times. In a later analysis, co-occurring TCRs were grouped using DBSCAN, and TCRdist sequence similarity was added for clustering within HLA-allele-positive subsets. For co-occurrence clustering, repertoires with fewer than 30,000 or more than 120,000 public chains were excluded, along with 5 or 6 repertoires with anomalous nucleotide sharing. This immuneACCESS table, as held by TCRdb, lists in-frame sequences with V and J called but not all clones. Of the missing ones, under half trace to an unresolved V gene in checked studies; the others have no known cause. The V and J calls and clone size are taken from that table; D and trimming were inferred from the DNA. In this sample's table one finds about 160,000 clones. The top ten constitute 1% to 1.5% of the sample.

In total, just over 650 healthy bone marrow donors made up the cohort. At the time of sampling, all cohort members were nominally healthy, though unrecorded immune exposures were likely present. The donor was CMV seronegative and was included in the group of 352 seronegative cohort members. Every donor gave a peripheral blood sample, and the peripheral blood mononuclear cells from that sample were used for TCR beta sequencing. The Qiagen DNeasy Blood Extraction Kit was used to extract genomic DNA from the blood cell samples. Sequencing used PBMCs. The sequence derives from a woman in her sixties or seventies in good health and CMV-seronegative. The chain is made from TRBV7-8 and TRBJ1-5, and the D gene may be TRBD1, 5 bases matching. The encoded CDR3 is CASSLEGALRHQPQHF. Read as DNA, the sequence is TGTGCCAGCAGCTTAGAAGGGGCCCTAAGGCATCAGCCCCAGCATTTT.